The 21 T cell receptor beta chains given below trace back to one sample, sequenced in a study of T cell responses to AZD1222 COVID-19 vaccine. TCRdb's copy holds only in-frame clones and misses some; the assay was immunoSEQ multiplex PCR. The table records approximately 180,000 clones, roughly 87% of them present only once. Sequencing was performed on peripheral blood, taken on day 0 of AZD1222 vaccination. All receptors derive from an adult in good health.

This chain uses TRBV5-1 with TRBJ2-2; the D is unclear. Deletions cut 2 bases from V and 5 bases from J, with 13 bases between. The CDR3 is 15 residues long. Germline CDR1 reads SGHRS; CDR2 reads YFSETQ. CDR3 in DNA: TGCGCCAGCAGCTTTGGCGTGTGGGGAACCGGGGAGCTGTTTTTT. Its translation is CASSFGVWGTGELFF.

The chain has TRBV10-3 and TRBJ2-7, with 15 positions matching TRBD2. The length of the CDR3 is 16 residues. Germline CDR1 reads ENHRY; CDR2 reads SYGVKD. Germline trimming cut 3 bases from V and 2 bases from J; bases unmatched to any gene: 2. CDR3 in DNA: TGTGCCATCAGTGAAGGACTAGCGGGAGGGCCCTACGAGCAGTACTTC. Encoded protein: CAISEGLAGGPYEQYF.

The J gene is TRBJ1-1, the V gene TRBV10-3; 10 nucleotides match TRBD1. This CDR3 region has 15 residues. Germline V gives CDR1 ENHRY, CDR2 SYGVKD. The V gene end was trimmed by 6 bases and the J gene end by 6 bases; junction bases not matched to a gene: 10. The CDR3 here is CAIRERQGAVSEAFF. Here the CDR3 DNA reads TGTGCCATCAGGGAGCGACAGGGGGCCGTCTCTGAAGCTTTCTTT.

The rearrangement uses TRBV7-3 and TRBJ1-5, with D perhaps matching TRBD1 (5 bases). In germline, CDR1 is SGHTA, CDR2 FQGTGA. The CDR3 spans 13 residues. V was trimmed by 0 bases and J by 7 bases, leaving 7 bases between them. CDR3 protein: CASSLTGVQPQHF. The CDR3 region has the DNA TGTGCCAGCAGCTTAACAGGGGTCCAGCCCCAGCATTTT. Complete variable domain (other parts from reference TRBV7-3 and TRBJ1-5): GAGVSQTPSNKVTEKGKYVELRCDPISGHTALYWYRQSLGQGPEFLIYFQGTGAADDSGLPNDRFFAVRPEGSVSTLKIQRTERGDSAVYLCASSLTGVQPQHFGDGTRLSIL.

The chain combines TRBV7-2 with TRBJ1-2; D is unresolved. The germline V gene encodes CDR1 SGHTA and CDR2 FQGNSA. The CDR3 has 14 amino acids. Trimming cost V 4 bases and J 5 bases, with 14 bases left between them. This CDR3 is CASSSRWGTYGYTF. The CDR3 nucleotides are TGTGCCAGCAGCTCACGGTGGGGTACATATGGCTACACCTTC.

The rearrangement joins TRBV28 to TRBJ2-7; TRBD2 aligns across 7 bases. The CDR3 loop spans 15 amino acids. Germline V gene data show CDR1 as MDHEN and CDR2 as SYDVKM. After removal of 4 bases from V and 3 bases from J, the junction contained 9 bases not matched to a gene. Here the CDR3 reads CASSSTASGHYEQYF. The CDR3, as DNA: TGTGCCAGCAGTTCAACTGCTAGCGGCCACTACGAGCAGTACTTC.

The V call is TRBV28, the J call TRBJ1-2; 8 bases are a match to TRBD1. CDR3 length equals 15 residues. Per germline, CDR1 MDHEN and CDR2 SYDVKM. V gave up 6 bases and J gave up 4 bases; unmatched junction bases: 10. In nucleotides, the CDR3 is TGTGCCAGCAGCTGGGGGGACAGGAGAGGCTATGGCTACACCTTC. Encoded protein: CASSWGDRRGYGYTF.

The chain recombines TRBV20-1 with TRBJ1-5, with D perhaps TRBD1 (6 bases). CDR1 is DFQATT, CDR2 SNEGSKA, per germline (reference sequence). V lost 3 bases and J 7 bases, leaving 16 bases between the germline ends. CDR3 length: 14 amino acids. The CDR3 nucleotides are TGCAGTGCTAGTACCAGGGGAGGTCGGCAGCCCCAGCATTTT. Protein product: CSASTRGGRQPQHF.

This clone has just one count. The CDR3 protein is CASSLGGPGTEAFF. The CDR3 nucleotides read TGTGCCAGCAGCTTGGGGGGCCCGGGCACTGAAGCTTTCTTT. V is TRBV5-4 and J is TRBJ1-1; D perhaps matches TRBD1 (5 bases). V was pared by 0 bases and J by 4 bases, with 10 bases between. Germline-derived CDR1 and CDR2 are SGHNT and YYREEE (reference sequence). The CDR3 is 14 residues long.

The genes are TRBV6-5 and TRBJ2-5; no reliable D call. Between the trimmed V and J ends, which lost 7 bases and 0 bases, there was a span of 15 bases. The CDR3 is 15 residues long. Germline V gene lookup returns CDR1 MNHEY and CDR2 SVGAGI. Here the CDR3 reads CASKRRAQYQETQYF. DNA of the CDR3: TGTGCCAGCAAGCGCAGAGCACAGTACCAAGAGACCCAGTACTTC.

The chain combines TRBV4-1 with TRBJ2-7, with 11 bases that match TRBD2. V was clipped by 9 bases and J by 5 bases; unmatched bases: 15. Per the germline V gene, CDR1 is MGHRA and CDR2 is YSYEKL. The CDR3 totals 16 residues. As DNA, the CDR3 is TGCGCCAGTAACCGCGAGCCGGGACTAGCGGACCACGAGCAGTACTTC. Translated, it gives CASNREPGLADHEQYF.

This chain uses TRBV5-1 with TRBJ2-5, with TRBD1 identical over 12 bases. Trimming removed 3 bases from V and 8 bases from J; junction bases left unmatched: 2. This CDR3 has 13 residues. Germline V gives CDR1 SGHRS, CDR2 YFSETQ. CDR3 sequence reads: CASSSGTGGTQYF. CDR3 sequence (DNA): TGCGCCAGCAGCTCCGGGACAGGGGGCACCCAGTACTTC. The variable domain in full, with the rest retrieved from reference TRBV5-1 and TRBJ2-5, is KAGVTQTPRYLIKTRGQQVTLSCSPISGHRSVSWYQQTPGQGLQFLFEYFSETQRNKGNFPGRFSGRQFSNSRSEMNVSTLELGDSALYLCASSSGTGGTQYFGPGTRLLVL.

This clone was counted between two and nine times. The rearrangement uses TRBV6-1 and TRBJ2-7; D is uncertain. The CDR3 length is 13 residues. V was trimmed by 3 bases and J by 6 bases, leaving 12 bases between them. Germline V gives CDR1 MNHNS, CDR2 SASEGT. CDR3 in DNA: TGTGCCAGCAGTGAGGAAAGGGTTACCGAGCAGTACTTC. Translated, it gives CASSEERVTEQYF.

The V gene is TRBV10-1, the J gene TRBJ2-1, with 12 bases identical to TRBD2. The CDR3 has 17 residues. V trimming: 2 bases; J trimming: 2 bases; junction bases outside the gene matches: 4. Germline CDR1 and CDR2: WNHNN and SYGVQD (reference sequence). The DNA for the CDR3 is TGCGCCAGCAGTGAGCGACTAGCGGGAGACACCTACAATGAGCAGTTCTTC. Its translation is CASSERLAGDTYNEQFF.

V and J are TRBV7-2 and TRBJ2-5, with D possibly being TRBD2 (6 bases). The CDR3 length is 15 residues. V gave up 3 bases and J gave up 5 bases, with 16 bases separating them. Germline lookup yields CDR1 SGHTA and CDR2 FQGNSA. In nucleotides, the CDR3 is TGTGCCAGCAGCTTCCCGTACGGGAGTGGGGAGACCCAGTACTTC. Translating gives CASSFPYGSGETQYF.

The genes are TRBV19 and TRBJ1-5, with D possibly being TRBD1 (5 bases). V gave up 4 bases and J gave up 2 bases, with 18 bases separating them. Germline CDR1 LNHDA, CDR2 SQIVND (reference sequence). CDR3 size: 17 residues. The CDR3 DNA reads TGTGCCAGTAGTAGTACCGGGACGATTGGAGGCAATCAGCCCCAGCATTTT. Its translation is CASSSTGTIGGNQPQHF.

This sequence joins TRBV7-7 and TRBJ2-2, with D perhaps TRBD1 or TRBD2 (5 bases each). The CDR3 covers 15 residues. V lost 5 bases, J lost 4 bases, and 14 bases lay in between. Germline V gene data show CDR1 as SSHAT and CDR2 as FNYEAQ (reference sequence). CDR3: CASSRDPSGTGELFF. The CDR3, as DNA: TGTGCCAGCAGCCGGGACCCTAGTGGCACCGGGGAGCTGTTTTTT.

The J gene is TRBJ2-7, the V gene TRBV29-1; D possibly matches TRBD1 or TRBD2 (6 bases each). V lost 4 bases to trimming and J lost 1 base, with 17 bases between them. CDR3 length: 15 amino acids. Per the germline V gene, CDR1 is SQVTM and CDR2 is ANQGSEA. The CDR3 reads CSVGGGGLGSYEQYF. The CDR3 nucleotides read TGCAGCGTTGGTGGAGGGGGGCTAGGTTCCTACGAGCAGTACTTC.

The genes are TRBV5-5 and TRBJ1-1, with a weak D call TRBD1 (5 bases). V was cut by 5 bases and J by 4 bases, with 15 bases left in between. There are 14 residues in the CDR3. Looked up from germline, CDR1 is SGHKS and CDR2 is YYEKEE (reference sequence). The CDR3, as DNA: TGTGCCAGCAGTTTCTTTAATGGGGGCACTGAAGCTTTCTTT. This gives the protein CASSFFNGGTEAFF.

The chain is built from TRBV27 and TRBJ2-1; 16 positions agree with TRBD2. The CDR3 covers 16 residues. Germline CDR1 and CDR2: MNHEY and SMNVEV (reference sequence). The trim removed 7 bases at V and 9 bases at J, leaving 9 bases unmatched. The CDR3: CASTEPGLAGGGEQFF. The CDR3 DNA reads TGTGCCAGCACCGAGCCGGGACTAGCGGGGGGGGGTGAGCAGTTCTTC.

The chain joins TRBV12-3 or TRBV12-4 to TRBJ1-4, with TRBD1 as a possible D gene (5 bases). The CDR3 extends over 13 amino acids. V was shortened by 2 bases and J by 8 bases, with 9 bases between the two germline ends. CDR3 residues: CASSLRGGEKLFF. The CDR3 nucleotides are TGTGCCAGCAGTTTAAGGGGAGGGGAAAAACTGTTTTTT.